This entry lists 11 T cell receptor beta chains sequenced from one sample in a study of CD8+CD57+ T cells in acquired aplastic anemia. Researchers used genomic DNA as the template to profile TCR beta VDJ and CDR3. One entry per CDR3 protein, called by TCRdb with MiXCR from the reads. Of about 58,000 distinct CDR3 sequences listed, roughly 60% are singletons. Patients selected for sequencing had displayed CD8+CD57+ cell expansion by flow cytometry. Sequencing used sorted CD4+, CD8+, or CD8+CD57+ T cells (not recorded which) from PBMCs. These receptors were obtained from a human donor with aplastic anemia.

This clonotype has only a few counts. V usage is TRBV29-1 and J usage is TRBJ2-7; TRBD2 might be the D (6 bases). Germline lookup yields CDR1 SQVTM and CDR2 ANQGSEA. CDR3 length equals 12 residues. V was cut by 4 bases and J by 2 bases, with 9 bases left in between. CDR3: CSVVAGTYEQYF. The CDR3 DNA follows: TGCAGCGTTGTTGCGGGGACCTACGAGCAGTACTTC.

The chain uses TRBV11-2 and TRBJ2-1, with 10 bases aligning to TRBD2. V lost 0 bases and J lost 6; bases outside the gene matches: 2. This CDR3 is built from 15 residues. CDR1 is SGHAT, CDR2 FQNNGV, per germline. In DNA, the CDR3 is TGTGCCAGCAGCTTAGAAGCGGGGGGGTTCAATGAGCAGTTCTTC. Its protein is CASSLEAGGFNEQFF.

V and J are TRBV7-9 and TRBJ2-7; D tentatively reads TRBD1 or TRBD2 (6 bases each). V shed 8 bases and J shed 6 bases, with 17 bases lying between them. The germline V gene has CDR1 SEHNR and CDR2 FQNEAQ (reference sequence). The CDR3 sequence is 13 residues long. CDR3 loop: CASDLEGGTEQYV. The CDR3 DNA reads TGTGCCAGCGACTTGGAGGGGGGAACCGAGCAGTACGTC.

In its sample, this clonotype was seen many times. The rearrangement links TRBV15 to TRBJ2-1; the match to TRBD2 covers 9 bases. The germline V gene has CDR1 LNHNV and CDR2 YYDKDF (reference sequence). The CDR3 consists of 19 residues. The junction had 13 bases not matched to a gene; V was cut back by 0 bases and J by 4 bases. The CDR3 DNA sequence: TGTGCCACCAGCAGAGATTTAGCGGGGGTCCGACCTAGTTACAATGAGCAGTTCTTC. Protein sequence: CATSRDLAGVRPSYNEQFF.

This clonotype has just one count. The chain combines TRBV2 with TRBJ2-3; a possible D gene is TRBD2 (6 bases). V lost 5 bases and J 4 bases, leaving 13 bases between the germline ends. From germline, CDR1 is SNHLY and CDR2 FYNNEI. The CDR3 length is 14 residues. The CDR3 here is CASSWDFSADTQYF. CDR3 in DNA: TGTGCCAGCAGTTGGGACTTTTCGGCAGATACGCAGTATTTT.

On this clonotype itself: The germline gene is not matched at one end of the junction; a read error may be the cause. The J gene is TRBJ2-3, the V gene TRBV7-2, with 7 bases identical to TRBD1. CDR3 length equals 14 residues. The germline V gene has CDR1 SGHTA and CDR2 FQGNSA. CDR3 DNA sequence: TGTGCCAGCAGCGTGACAGGGAGCCCAGATAAGCAGTATTTT. Its translation is CASSVTGSPDKQYF. Complete variable domain (other parts from reference TRBV7-2 and TRBJ2-3): GAGVSQSPSNKVTEKGKDVELRCDPISGHTALYWYRQSLGQGLEFLIYFQGNSAPDKSGLPSDRFSAERTGGSVSTLTIQRTQQEDSAVYLCASSVTGSPDKQYFGPGTRLTVL.

In its sample, this clonotype was seen many times. This chain uses TRBV6-1 with TRBJ2-7, with D possibly being TRBD2 (6 bases). CDR3 length: 15 amino acids. Trimming removed 8 bases from V and 1 base from J, with 18 bases in between. Germline CDR1 and CDR2: MNHNS and SASEGT. The CDR3 loop reads CASGIDSGRSYEQYF. CDR3 DNA sequence: TGTGCCAGCGGAATCGATAGCGGACGATCCTACGAGCAGTACTTC.

This clonotype rates as medium-sized. The chain combines TRBV2 with TRBJ1-1, with a tentative D call TRBD1 (5 bases). From germline, CDR1 is SNHLY and CDR2 FYNNEI. The CDR3 sequence is 14 residues long. V lost 1 base, J lost 3 bases, and 9 bases lay in between. CDR3 region: CASSEGQGYTEAFF. For the CDR3, the DNA is TGTGCCAGCAGTGAAGGGCAGGGATACACTGAAGCTTTCTTT.

V usage is TRBV2 and J usage is TRBJ1-2, with D uncertain. Germline V gene data show CDR1 as SNHLY and CDR2 as FYNNEI. The length of the CDR3 is 11 residues. The V end lost 7 bases, the J end lost 8 bases, and 11 bases lay between the germline ends. CDR3 in DNA: TGTGCCAGCACCCCGATGGGCGGCTACACCTTC. Amino acids: CASTPMGGYTF.

A remark on this clonotype: One end of the junction varies from germline; a read error may be responsible. The chain links TRBV19 to TRBJ1-3, with no clear D. The CDR3 has 15 residues. Germline assignment: CDR1 LNHDA and CDR2 SQIVND (reference sequence). CDR3 in amino acids: CASSTPARAGNTIYF. CDR3 in DNA: TGTGCCAGTAGTACACCCGCTAGGGCTGGAAATACCATATATTTT.

Comments on this clonotype: One end of the junction fails to match germline, which may point to a read error. The V call is TRBV29-1, the J call TRBJ2-1, with D maybe TRBD2 (6 bases). The CDR3 length is 16 residues. In germline, CDR1 is SQVTM, CDR2 ANQGSEA. In DNA, the CDR3 is TGCTGCGTTGAGGAGCGGGCTCGTGGAGGGAGAAATGAGCAGTTCTTC. This encodes CCVEERARGGRNEQFF.